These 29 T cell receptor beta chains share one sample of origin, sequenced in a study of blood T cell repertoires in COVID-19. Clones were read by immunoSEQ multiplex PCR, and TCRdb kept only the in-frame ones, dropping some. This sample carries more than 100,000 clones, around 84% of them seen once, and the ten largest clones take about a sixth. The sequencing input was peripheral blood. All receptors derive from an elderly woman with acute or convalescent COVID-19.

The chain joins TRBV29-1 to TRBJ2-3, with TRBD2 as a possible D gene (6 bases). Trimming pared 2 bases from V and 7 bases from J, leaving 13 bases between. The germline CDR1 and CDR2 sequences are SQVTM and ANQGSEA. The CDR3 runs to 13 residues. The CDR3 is CSVEWDFQNTQYF. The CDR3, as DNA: TGCAGCGTTGAATGGGACTTCCAAAATACGCAGTATTTT.

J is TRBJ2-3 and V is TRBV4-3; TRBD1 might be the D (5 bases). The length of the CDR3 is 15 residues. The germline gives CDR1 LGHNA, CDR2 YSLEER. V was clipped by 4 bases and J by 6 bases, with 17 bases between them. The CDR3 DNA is TGCGCCAGCAGCCCGCAGGGCCGTGGCTGGGATACGCAGTATTTT. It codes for CASSPQGRGWDTQYF.

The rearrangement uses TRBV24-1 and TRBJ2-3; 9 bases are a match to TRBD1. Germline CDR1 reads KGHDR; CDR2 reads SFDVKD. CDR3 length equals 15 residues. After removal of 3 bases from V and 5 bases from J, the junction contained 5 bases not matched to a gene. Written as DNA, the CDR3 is TGTGCCACCAGTGATGGGGACAGGGAGGTAGATACGCAGTATTTT. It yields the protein CATSDGDREVDTQYF.

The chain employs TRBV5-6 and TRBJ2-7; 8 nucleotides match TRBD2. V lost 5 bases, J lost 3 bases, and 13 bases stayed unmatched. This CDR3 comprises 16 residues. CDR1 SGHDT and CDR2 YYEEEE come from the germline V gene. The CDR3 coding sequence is TGTGCCAGCAGGGTGGGTGGACTAGCCCGGGGCTACGAGCAGTACTTC. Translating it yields CASRVGGLARGYEQYF.

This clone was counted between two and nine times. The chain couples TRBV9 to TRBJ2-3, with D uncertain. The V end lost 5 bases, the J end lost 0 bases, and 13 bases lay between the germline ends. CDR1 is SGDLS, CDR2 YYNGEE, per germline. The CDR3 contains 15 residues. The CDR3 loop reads CASSPNILSTDTQYF. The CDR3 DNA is TGTGCCAGCAGTCCCAATATACTTAGCACAGATACGCAGTATTTT. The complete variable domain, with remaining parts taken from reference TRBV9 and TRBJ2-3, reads DSGVTQTPKHLITATGQRVTLRCSPRSGDLSVYWYQQSLDQGLQFLIQYYNGEERAKGNILERFSAQQFPDLHSELNLSSLELGDSALYFCASSPNILSTDTQYFGPGTRLTVL.

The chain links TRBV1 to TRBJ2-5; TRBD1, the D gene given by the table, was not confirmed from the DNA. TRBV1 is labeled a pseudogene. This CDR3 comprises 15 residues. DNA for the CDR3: TGCACCAGCAGCTCGCTTCGGCAGGGACAAGAGACCCAGTACTTC. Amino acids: CTSSSLRQGQETQYF.

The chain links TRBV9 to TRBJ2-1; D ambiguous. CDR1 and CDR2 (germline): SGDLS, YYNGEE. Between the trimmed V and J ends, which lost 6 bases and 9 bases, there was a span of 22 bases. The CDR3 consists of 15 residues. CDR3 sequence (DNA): TGTGCCAGCACCCCATATTCCCTCGAGGCCAGTGAGCAGTTCTTC. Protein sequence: CASTPYSLEASEQFF.

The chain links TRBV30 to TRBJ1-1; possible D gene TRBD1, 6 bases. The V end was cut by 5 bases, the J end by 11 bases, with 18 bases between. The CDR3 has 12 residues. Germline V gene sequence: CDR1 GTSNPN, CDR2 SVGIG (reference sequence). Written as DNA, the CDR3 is TGTGCCTGGCAGACCGGGACACTGAGGGCTTTCTTT. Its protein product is CAWQTGTLRAFF.

The CDR3, as DNA: TGTGCCAGCACCCCCACCCAGACAGGTCAAGAGACCCAGTACTTC. Its protein is CASTPTQTGQETQYF. The chain recombines TRBV2 with TRBJ2-5; D may be TRBD1 (6 bases). CDR3 size: 15 residues. Germline CDR1 SNHLY, CDR2 FYNNEI. V was trimmed by 7 bases and J by 2 bases, leaving 17 bases between them.

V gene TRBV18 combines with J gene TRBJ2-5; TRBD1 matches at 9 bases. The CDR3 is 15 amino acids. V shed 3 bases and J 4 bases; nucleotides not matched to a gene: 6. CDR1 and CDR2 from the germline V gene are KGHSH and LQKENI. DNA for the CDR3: TGTGCCAGCTCACCGATACAGGGGGCCGGAGAGACCCAGTACTTC. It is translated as CASSPIQGAGETQYF.

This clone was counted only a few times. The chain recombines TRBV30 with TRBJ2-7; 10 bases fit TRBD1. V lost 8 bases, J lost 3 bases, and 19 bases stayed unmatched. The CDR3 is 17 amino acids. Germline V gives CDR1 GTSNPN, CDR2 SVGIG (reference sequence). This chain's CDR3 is CALHRDRGPSWSYEQYF. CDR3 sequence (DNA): TGTGCCCTCCACCGGGACAGGGGCCCCTCTTGGAGCTACGAGCAGTACTTC.

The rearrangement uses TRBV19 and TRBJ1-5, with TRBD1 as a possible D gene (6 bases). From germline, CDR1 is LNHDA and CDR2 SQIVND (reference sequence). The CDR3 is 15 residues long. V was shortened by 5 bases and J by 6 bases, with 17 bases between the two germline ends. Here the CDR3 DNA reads TGTGCCAGTAGTGGGTTCAGGGGAAGGAGTCAGCCCCAGCATTTT. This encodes CASSGFRGRSQPQHF.

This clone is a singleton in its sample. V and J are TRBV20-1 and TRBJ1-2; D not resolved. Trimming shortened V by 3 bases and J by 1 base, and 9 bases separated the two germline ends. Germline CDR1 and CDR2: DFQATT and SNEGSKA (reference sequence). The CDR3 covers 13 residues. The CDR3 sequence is CSASSGGNYGYTF. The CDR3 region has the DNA TGCAGTGCTAGTTCCGGCGGTAACTATGGCTACACCTTC.

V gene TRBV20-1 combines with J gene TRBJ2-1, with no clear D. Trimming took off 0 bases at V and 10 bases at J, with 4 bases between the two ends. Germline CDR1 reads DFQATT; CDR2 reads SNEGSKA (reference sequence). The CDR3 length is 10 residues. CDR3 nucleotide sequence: TGCAGTGCTAGAGAAGCGGAGCAGTTCTTC. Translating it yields CSAREAEQFF.

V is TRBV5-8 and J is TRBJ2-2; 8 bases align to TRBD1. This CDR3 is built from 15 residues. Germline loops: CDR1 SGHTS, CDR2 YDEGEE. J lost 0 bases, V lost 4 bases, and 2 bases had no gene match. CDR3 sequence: CASSLDRANTGELFF. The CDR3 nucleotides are TGTGCCAGCAGCCTGGACAGGGCGAACACCGGGGAGCTGTTTTTT. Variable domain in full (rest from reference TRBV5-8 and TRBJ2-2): EAGVTQSPTHLIKTRGQQATLRCSPISGHTSVYWYQQALGLGLQFLLWYDEGEERNRGNFPPRFSGRQFPNYSSELNVNALELEDSALYLCASSLDRANTGELFFGEGSRLTVL.

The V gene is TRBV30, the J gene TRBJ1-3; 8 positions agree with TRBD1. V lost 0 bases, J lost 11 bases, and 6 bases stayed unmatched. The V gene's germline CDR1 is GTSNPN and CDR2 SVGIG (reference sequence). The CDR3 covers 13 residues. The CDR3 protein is CAWSVGQGMAIYF. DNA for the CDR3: TGTGCCTGGAGTGTTGGACAGGGCATGGCCATATATTTT.

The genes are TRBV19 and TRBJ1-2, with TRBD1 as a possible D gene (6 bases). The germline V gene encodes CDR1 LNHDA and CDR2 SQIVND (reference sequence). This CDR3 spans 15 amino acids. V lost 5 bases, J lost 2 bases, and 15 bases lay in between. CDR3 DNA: TGTGCCAGTAGTCCTTGGACAGATGAAAACTATGGCTACACCTTC. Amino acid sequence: CASSPWTDENYGYTF.

In DNA, the CDR3 is TGTGCCAGCAGTTTTACCAGGTCCTACGAGCAGTACTTC. Residues: CASSFTRSYEQYF. The rearrangement links TRBV27 to TRBJ2-7; D call uncertain. Deletions cut 3 bases from V and 1 base from J, with 7 bases between. Germline-derived CDR1 and CDR2 are MNHEY and SMNVEV (reference sequence). The CDR3 totals 13 residues.

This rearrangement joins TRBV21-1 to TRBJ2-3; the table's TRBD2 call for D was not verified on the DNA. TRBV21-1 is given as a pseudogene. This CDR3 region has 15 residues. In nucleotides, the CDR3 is TGTGCCAGCAGCAAAGTAGGTAGCATCCCAGATACGCAGTATTTT. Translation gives CASSKVGSIPDTQYF.

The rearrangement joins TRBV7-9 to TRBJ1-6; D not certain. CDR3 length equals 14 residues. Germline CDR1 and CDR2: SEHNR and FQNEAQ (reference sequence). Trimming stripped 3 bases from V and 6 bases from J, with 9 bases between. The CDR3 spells CASSLAARNSPLHF. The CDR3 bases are TGTGCCAGCAGCTTGGCGGCGCGTAATTCACCCCTCCACTTT.

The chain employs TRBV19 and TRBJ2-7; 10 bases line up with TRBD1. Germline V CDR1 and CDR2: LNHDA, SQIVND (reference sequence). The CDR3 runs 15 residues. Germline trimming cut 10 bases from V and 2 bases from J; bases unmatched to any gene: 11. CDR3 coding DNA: TGTGCCACCAAAACGGGACAGGGGCTAGCCTACGAGCAGTACTTC. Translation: CATKTGQGLAYEQYF.

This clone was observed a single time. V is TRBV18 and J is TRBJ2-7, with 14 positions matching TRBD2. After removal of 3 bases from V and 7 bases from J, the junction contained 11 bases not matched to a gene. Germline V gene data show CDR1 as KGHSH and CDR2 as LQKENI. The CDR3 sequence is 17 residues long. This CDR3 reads CASSPQPGLAGVKEQYF. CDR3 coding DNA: TGTGCCAGCTCACCCCAACCGGGACTAGCGGGAGTCAAAGAGCAGTACTTC.

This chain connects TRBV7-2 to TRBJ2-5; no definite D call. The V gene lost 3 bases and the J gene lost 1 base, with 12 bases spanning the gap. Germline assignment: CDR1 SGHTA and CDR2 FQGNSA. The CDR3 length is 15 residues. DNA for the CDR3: TGTGCCAGCAGCTTGATGGTGGCCCCCCAAGAGACCCAGTACTTC. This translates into CASSLMVAPQETQYF.

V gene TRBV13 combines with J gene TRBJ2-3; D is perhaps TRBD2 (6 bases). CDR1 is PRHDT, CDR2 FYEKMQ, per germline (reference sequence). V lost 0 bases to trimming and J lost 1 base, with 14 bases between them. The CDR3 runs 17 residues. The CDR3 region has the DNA TGTGCCAGCAGCTTAGGGCGCCCCGGGGGACGCACAGATACGCAGTATTTT. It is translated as CASSLGRPGGRTDTQYF. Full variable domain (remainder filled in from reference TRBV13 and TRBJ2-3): AAGVIQSPRHLIKEKRETATLKCYPIPRHDTVYWYQQGPGQDPQFLISFYEKMQSDKGSIPDRFSAQQFSDYHSELNMSSLELGDSALYFCASSLGRPGGRTDTQYFGPGTRLTVL.

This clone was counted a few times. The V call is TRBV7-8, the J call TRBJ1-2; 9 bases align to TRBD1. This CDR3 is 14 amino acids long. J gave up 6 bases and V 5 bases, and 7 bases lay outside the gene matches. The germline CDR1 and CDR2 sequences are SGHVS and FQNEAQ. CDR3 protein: CASSITGTGNGYTF. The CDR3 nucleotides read TGTGCCAGCAGCATCACGGGGACAGGGAATGGCTACACCTTC.

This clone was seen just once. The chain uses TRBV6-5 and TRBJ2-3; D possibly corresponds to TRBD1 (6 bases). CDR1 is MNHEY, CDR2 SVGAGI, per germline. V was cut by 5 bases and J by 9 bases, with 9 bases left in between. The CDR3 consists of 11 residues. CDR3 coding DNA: TGTGCCAGCAGTACAGGGTTAACGCAGTATTTT. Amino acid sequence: CASSTGLTQYF.

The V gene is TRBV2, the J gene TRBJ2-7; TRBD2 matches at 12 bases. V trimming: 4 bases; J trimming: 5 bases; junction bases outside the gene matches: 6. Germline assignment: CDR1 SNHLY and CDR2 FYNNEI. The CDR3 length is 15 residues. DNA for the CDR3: TGTGCCAGCAGTGTAGGTACTAGCGGGAGGAACGAGCAGTACTTC. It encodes CASSVGTSGRNEQYF.

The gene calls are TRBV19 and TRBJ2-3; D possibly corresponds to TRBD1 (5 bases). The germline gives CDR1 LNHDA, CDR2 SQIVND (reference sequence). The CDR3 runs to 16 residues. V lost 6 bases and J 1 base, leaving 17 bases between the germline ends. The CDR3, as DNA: TGTGCCAGTAGACGCCCCAAGCAGGGCGGCACAGATACGCAGTATTTT. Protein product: CASRRPKQGGTDTQYF.

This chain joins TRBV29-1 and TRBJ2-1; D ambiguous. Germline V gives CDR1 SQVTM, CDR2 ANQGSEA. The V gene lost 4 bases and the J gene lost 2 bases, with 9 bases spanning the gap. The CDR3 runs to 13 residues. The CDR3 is CSVGDSAYNEQFF. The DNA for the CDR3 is TGCAGCGTTGGCGACTCGGCCTACAATGAGCAGTTCTTC.